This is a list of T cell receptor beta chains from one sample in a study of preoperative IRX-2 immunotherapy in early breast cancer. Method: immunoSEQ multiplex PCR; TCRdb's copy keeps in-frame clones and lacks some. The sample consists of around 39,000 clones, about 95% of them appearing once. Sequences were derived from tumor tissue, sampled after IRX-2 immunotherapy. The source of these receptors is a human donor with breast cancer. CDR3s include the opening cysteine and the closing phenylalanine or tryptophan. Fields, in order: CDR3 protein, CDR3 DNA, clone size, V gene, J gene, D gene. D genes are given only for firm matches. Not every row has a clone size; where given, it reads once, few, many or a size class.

cdr3_aa: CASRKGRSFNSPLHF
cdr3_nt: TGTGCCAGCAGGAAGGGGCGGAGTTTTAATTCACCCCTCCACTTT
clone_size: -
v_call: TRBV27
j_call: TRBJ1-6
d_call: -

cdr3_aa: CASNYRRPGTGGEVRF
cdr3_nt: TGTGCCAGCAATTACCGACGTCCCGGGACAGGGGGGGAAGTTCGCTTT
clone_size: -
v_call: TRBV2
j_call: TRBJ1-1
d_call: TRBD1

cdr3_aa: CASSVAVADSGNTIYF
cdr3_nt: TGTGCCAGCAGCGTAGCTGTGGCCGACTCTGGAAACACCATATATTTT
clone_size: -
v_call: TRBV9
j_call: TRBJ1-3
d_call: -

cdr3_aa: CASSPSSTDTQYF
cdr3_nt: TGTGCCAGCAGCCCGTCTAGCACAGATACGCAGTATTTT
clone_size: -
v_call: TRBV7-3
j_call: TRBJ2-3
d_call: -

cdr3_aa: CASSDSGQSQETQYF
cdr3_nt: TGTGCCAGCAGCGATTCGGGACAGTCCCAAGAGACCCAGTACTTC
clone_size: -
v_call: TRBV9
j_call: TRBJ2-5
d_call: TRBD1

cdr3_aa: CASSLVGANTEAFF
cdr3_nt: TGTGCCAGCAGCTTGGTGGGGGCTAACACTGAAGCTTTCTTT
clone_size: -
v_call: TRBV5-4
j_call: TRBJ1-1
d_call: -

cdr3_aa: CATSRGTLTYEQYF
cdr3_nt: TGTGCCACCAGCAGAGGGACTCTAACCTACGAGCAGTACTTC
clone_size: -
v_call: TRBV15
j_call: TRBJ2-7
d_call: -

cdr3_aa: CASSLVPENTEAFF
cdr3_nt: TGTGCCAGCAGCTTGGTCCCGGAAAACACTGAAGCTTTCTTT
clone_size: once
v_call: TRBV5-5
j_call: TRBJ1-1
d_call: -

cdr3_aa: CASSLVVVQGDTGELFF
cdr3_nt: TGTGCCAGCAGCTTAGTAGTGGTGCAGGGGGACACCGGGGAGCTGTTTTTT
clone_size: few
v_call: TRBV7-2
j_call: TRBJ2-2
d_call: TRBD1

cdr3_aa: CASSSNSGGATYNEQFF
cdr3_nt: TGCGCCAGCAGCTCAAATAGCGGGGGGGCCACCTACAATGAGCAGTTCTTC
clone_size: -
v_call: TRBV4-1
j_call: TRBJ2-1
d_call: TRBD2

cdr3_aa: CASSVGAGLHYGYTF
cdr3_nt: TGTGCCAGCAGCGTAGGGGCAGGGCTGCACTATGGCTACACCTTC
clone_size: -
v_call: TRBV9
j_call: TRBJ1-2
d_call: -

cdr3_aa: CASSLDRDSPLHF
cdr3_nt: TGCGCCAGCAGCCTGGACAGGGATTCACCCCTCCACTTT
clone_size: once
v_call: TRBV5-1
j_call: TRBJ1-6
d_call: TRBD1

cdr3_aa: CASSQDPGTGELFF
cdr3_nt: TGCGCCAGCAGCCAAGATCCAGGCACCGGGGAGCTGTTTTTT
clone_size: -
v_call: TRBV4-1
j_call: TRBJ2-2
d_call: -

cdr3_aa: CASSYILAGGPHEQYF
cdr3_nt: TGTGCCAGCAGTTATATACTAGCGGGAGGGCCTCACGAGCAGTACTTC
clone_size: -
v_call: TRBV27
j_call: TRBJ2-7
d_call: TRBD2

cdr3_aa: CASSPRLAGGLSTDTQYF
cdr3_nt: TGTGCCAGCAGCCCACGACTAGCGGGAGGGCTTAGCACAGATACGCAGTATTTT
clone_size: -
v_call: TRBV7-2
j_call: TRBJ2-3
d_call: TRBD2

cdr3_aa: CASSTGGPNQPQHF
cdr3_nt: TGTGCCAGCAGCACAGGGGGACCCAATCAGCCCCAGCATTTT
clone_size: -
v_call: TRBV9
j_call: TRBJ1-5
d_call: TRBD1